This entry is about one T cell receptor beta chain. What it binds is unknown. Trimming took off 4 bases at V and 1 base at J, with 17 bases between the two ends. The CDR3 length is 16 residues. Germline assignment: CDR1 SGHRS and CDR2 YFSETQ. This specimen belongs to a study of OX40 agonist ivuxolimab in advanced cancers. Study at large: Six ivuxolimab dose levels, 0.01 to 10 mg/kg, were given intravenously every 2 weeks. Findings and limits, study-wide: Within 6 weeks, CD4+ and CD8+ blood T cells expanded clonally at 0.1 to 3.0 mg/kg.

Using immunoSEQ multiplex PCR, the repertoire was profiled, and TCRdb retains in-frame clones only, with some absent. Of tens of thousands of clones listed, 75% to 90% are singletons. This specimen consisted of CD4+ or CD8+ T cells sorted from blood, obtained in a trial of the OX40 agonist ivuxolimab. The TCR comes from an adult with an advanced solid tumor such as melanoma, head and neck, liver or kidney cancer. The chain couples TRBV5-1 to TRBJ2-5; D perhaps matches TRBD2 (6 bases). The CDR3 region is CASSPMGRGFQETQYF. CDR3 DNA sequence: TGCGCCAGCAGCCCGATGGGGCGGGGCTTCCAAGAGACCCAGTACTTC.